What follows are 18 T cell receptor beta chains derived from one specimen sequenced in a study of tumor-infiltrating lymphocytes in localized non-small cell lung cancer. Only in-frame clones appear in the TCRdb table, and some are missing; sequencing was by immunoSEQ multiplex PCR. This sample has about 17,000 clones, with around 82% found just once. The sequencing input was uninvolved lung tissue not adjacent to the tumor. These receptors were obtained from a human donor with non-small cell lung cancer.

V is TRBV5-1 and J is TRBJ2-3; 8 bases agree with TRBD1. The CDR3 covers 16 residues. Germline assignment: CDR1 SGHRS and CDR2 YFSETQ. The J segment lost 2 bases and the V segment lost 3 bases, leaving 8 bases of the junction unmatched. The CDR3 region has the DNA TGCGCCAGCAGCTCACCTTCGGGACAGGTCACAGATACGCAGTATTTT. Residues: CASSSPSGQVTDTQYF.

The chain carries TRBV30 and TRBJ2-2, with no clear D. V dropped 3 bases and J dropped 0 bases, with 11 bases sitting between them. Germline-derived CDR1 and CDR2 are GTSNPN and SVGIG (reference sequence). The CDR3 has 15 amino acids. CDR3 nucleotides: TGTGCCTGGAGAGCCAAGTCCGCGAACACCGGGGAGCTGTTTTTT. Translated: CAWRAKSANTGELFF.

The rearrangement links TRBV5-1 to TRBJ2-3; D is ambiguous. The CDR3 loop spans 14 amino acids. The V end was cut by 0 bases, the J end by 2 bases, with 7 bases between. Germline CDR1 reads SGHRS; CDR2 reads YFSETQ. This CDR3 reads CASSLGDFTDTQYF. The CDR3 region has the DNA TGCGCCAGCAGCTTGGGGGATTTCACAGATACGCAGTATTTT.

V usage is TRBV23-1 and J usage is TRBJ2-1; 8 nucleotides line up with TRBD2. TRBV23-1 is filed as an ORF, its function uncertain. V was pared by 2 bases and J by 8 bases, with 5 bases of the junction left unmatched. CDR3 length: 14 amino acids. CDR3: CASSQIGRGDEQFF. Written as DNA, the CDR3 is TGCGCCAGCAGTCAAATCGGGAGGGGGGATGAGCAGTTCTTC.

This clone has only one observation. The chain carries TRBV5-1 and TRBJ2-2; D possibly corresponds to TRBD1 (6 bases). CDR1 is SGHRS and CDR2 is YFSETQ in the germline V gene. The CDR3 consists of 15 residues. Trimming cost V 4 bases and J 0 bases, with 10 bases left between them. The CDR3 nucleotides read TGCGCCAGCAGCCCGGACAGCGCGAACACCGGGGAGCTGTTTTTT. Its protein is CASSPDSANTGELFF.

The CDR3 reads CASSLSGHTEAFF. As DNA, the CDR3 is TGTGCCAGCAGCTTATCAGGGCACACTGAAGCTTTCTTT. The chain joins TRBV7-6 to TRBJ1-1; D is possibly TRBD1 (5 bases). Germline loops: CDR1 SGHVS, CDR2 FNYEAQ. This CDR3 is 13 amino acids long. V was clipped by 2 bases and J by 3 bases, with 7 bases between them.

A single count supports this clone. The J gene is TRBJ2-5, the V gene TRBV10-3; the D is unclear. The V gene lost 3 bases and the J gene lost 2 bases, with 10 bases spanning the gap. This CDR3 is 14 amino acids long. Germline V lookup: CDR1 ENHRY, CDR2 SYGVKD. This CDR3 is CAISDKLRQETQYF. CDR3 nucleotides: TGTGCCATCAGTGATAAACTCCGACAAGAGACCCAGTACTTC.

This clone was observed a single time. The genes are TRBV11-1 and TRBJ2-7; 10 nucleotides line up with TRBD1. The CDR3 runs 14 residues. The germline CDR1 and CDR2 sequences are SGHAT and FQDESV (reference sequence). V lost 7 bases and J lost 3; bases outside the gene matches: 6. CDR3 sequence (DNA): TGTGCCAGCACCATGACAGGGGGCGGCTACGAGCAGTACTTC. The encoded protein is CASTMTGGGYEQYF.

The chain links TRBV5-1 to TRBJ1-1; D may be TRBD1 (5 bases). Looked up from germline, CDR1 is SGHRS and CDR2 is YFSETQ. V was clipped by 6 bases and J by 3 bases, with 12 bases between them. The CDR3 sequence is 13 residues long. CDR3 in DNA: TGCGCCAGCAAAGACAGTAGATACACTGAAGCTTTCTTT. It specifies CASKDSRYTEAFF.

V and J are TRBV5-1 and TRBJ1-2, with TRBD1 matching 9 bases. Trimming removed 3 bases from V and 8 bases from J; junction bases left unmatched: 11. The CDR3 is 15 amino acids. Germline CDR1 and CDR2: SGHRS and YFSETQ. The CDR3 region is CASSSGTGRSDGYTF. DNA for the CDR3: TGCGCCAGCAGCTCGGGGACAGGGAGGTCCGACGGCTACACCTTC.

The J gene is TRBJ1-1, the V gene TRBV14; tentative D call: TRBD1 (5 bases). CDR1 is SGHDN and CDR2 is FVKESK in the germline V gene. V shed 4 bases and J shed 4 bases, with 25 bases lying between them. This CDR3 comprises 18 residues. The CDR3 here is CASSRGLAGSYLGTEAFF. In nucleotides, the CDR3 is TGTGCCAGCAGCCGGGGTCTGGCAGGGTCTTATTTGGGCACTGAAGCTTTCTTT. Using reference TRBV14 and TRBJ1-1 for the parts outside the CDR3, the full variable domain is EAGVTQFPSHSVIEKGQTVTLRCDPISGHDNLYWYRRVMGKEIKFLLHFVKESKQDESGMPNNRFLAERTGGTYSTLKVQPAELEDSGVYFCASSRGLAGSYLGTEAFFGQGTRLTVV.

This chain links TRBV15 with TRBJ2-2, with TRBD2 as a possible D gene (5 bases). Germline loops: CDR1 LNHNV, CDR2 YYDKDF (reference sequence). CDR3 length: 15 residues. V gave up 0 bases and J gave up 6 bases, with 11 bases separating them. The CDR3, as DNA: TGTGCCACCAGCAGAGAGTACGGGGTTTCCGGGGAGCTGTTTTTT. Residues: CATSREYGVSGELFF.

This clone is labeled as medium-sized (0.01 to 0.1%). This chain uses TRBV6-5 with TRBJ2-2, with D maybe TRBD1 (5 bases). The CDR3 totals 15 residues. Germline-derived CDR1 and CDR2 are MNHEY and SVGAGI. V lost 4 bases, J lost 5 bases, and 14 bases lay in between. CDR3 DNA sequence: TGTGCCAGCAGTTTCTCACAGGAGATGACCGGGGAGCTGTTTTTT. Encoded protein: CASSFSQEMTGELFF.

J is TRBJ2-3 and V is TRBV6-5, with 7 bases that match TRBD2. V lost 0 bases, J lost 0 bases, and 0 bases stayed unmatched. Germline V gives CDR1 MNHEY, CDR2 SVGAGI. The CDR3 sequence is 15 residues long. CDR3 nucleotide sequence: TGTGCCAGCAGTTACTCGCGGGGGAGCACAGATACGCAGTATTTT. Encoded protein: CASSYSRGSTDTQYF.

This chain uses TRBV7-6 with TRBJ1-1; D gene unclear. Trimming pared 5 bases from V and 1 base from J, leaving 11 bases between. The CDR3 has 14 residues. Germline V lookup: CDR1 SGHVS, CDR2 FNYEAQ. The CDR3 loop is CASSPDPKNTEAFF. Written as DNA, the CDR3 is TGTGCCAGCAGCCCGGATCCCAAGAACACTGAAGCTTTCTTT.

The gene calls are TRBV28 and TRBJ2-1, with a possible D match to TRBD1 (5 bases). Deletions cut 5 bases from V and 3 bases from J, with 11 bases between. Germline loops: CDR1 MDHEN, CDR2 SYDVKM. This CDR3 is built from 14 residues. The CDR3 spells CASSTGQSYNEQFF. CDR3 DNA sequence: TGTGCCAGCAGTACCGGACAAAGCTACAATGAGCAGTTCTTC. Supplemented by reference TRBV28 and TRBJ2-1, the full variable domain reads DVKVTQSSRYLVKRTGEKVFLECVQDMDHENMFWYRQDPGLGLRLIYFSYDVKMKEKGDIPEGYSVSREKKERFSLILESASTNQTSMYLCASSTGQSYNEQFFGPGTRLTVL.

V is TRBV2 and J is TRBJ1-2; D call uncertain. The CDR3 spans 12 residues. V lost 4 bases and J 4 bases, leaving 7 bases between the germline ends. Germline CDR1 reads SNHLY; CDR2 reads FYNNEI. The CDR3 region has the DNA TGTGCCAGCAGTGTACAGACCTATGGCTACACCTTC. The encoded protein is CASSVQTYGYTF.

The chain links TRBV7-9 to TRBJ2-5, with 10 bases lining up with TRBD1. This CDR3 has 15 amino acids. The junction had 3 bases not matched to a gene; V was cut back by 5 bases and J by 0 bases. Germline CDR1 is SEHNR and CDR2 is FQNEAQ (reference sequence). Here the CDR3 reads CASSTGQGNQETQYF. CDR3 nucleotide sequence: TGTGCCAGCAGCACGGGACAGGGGAACCAAGAGACCCAGTACTTC.